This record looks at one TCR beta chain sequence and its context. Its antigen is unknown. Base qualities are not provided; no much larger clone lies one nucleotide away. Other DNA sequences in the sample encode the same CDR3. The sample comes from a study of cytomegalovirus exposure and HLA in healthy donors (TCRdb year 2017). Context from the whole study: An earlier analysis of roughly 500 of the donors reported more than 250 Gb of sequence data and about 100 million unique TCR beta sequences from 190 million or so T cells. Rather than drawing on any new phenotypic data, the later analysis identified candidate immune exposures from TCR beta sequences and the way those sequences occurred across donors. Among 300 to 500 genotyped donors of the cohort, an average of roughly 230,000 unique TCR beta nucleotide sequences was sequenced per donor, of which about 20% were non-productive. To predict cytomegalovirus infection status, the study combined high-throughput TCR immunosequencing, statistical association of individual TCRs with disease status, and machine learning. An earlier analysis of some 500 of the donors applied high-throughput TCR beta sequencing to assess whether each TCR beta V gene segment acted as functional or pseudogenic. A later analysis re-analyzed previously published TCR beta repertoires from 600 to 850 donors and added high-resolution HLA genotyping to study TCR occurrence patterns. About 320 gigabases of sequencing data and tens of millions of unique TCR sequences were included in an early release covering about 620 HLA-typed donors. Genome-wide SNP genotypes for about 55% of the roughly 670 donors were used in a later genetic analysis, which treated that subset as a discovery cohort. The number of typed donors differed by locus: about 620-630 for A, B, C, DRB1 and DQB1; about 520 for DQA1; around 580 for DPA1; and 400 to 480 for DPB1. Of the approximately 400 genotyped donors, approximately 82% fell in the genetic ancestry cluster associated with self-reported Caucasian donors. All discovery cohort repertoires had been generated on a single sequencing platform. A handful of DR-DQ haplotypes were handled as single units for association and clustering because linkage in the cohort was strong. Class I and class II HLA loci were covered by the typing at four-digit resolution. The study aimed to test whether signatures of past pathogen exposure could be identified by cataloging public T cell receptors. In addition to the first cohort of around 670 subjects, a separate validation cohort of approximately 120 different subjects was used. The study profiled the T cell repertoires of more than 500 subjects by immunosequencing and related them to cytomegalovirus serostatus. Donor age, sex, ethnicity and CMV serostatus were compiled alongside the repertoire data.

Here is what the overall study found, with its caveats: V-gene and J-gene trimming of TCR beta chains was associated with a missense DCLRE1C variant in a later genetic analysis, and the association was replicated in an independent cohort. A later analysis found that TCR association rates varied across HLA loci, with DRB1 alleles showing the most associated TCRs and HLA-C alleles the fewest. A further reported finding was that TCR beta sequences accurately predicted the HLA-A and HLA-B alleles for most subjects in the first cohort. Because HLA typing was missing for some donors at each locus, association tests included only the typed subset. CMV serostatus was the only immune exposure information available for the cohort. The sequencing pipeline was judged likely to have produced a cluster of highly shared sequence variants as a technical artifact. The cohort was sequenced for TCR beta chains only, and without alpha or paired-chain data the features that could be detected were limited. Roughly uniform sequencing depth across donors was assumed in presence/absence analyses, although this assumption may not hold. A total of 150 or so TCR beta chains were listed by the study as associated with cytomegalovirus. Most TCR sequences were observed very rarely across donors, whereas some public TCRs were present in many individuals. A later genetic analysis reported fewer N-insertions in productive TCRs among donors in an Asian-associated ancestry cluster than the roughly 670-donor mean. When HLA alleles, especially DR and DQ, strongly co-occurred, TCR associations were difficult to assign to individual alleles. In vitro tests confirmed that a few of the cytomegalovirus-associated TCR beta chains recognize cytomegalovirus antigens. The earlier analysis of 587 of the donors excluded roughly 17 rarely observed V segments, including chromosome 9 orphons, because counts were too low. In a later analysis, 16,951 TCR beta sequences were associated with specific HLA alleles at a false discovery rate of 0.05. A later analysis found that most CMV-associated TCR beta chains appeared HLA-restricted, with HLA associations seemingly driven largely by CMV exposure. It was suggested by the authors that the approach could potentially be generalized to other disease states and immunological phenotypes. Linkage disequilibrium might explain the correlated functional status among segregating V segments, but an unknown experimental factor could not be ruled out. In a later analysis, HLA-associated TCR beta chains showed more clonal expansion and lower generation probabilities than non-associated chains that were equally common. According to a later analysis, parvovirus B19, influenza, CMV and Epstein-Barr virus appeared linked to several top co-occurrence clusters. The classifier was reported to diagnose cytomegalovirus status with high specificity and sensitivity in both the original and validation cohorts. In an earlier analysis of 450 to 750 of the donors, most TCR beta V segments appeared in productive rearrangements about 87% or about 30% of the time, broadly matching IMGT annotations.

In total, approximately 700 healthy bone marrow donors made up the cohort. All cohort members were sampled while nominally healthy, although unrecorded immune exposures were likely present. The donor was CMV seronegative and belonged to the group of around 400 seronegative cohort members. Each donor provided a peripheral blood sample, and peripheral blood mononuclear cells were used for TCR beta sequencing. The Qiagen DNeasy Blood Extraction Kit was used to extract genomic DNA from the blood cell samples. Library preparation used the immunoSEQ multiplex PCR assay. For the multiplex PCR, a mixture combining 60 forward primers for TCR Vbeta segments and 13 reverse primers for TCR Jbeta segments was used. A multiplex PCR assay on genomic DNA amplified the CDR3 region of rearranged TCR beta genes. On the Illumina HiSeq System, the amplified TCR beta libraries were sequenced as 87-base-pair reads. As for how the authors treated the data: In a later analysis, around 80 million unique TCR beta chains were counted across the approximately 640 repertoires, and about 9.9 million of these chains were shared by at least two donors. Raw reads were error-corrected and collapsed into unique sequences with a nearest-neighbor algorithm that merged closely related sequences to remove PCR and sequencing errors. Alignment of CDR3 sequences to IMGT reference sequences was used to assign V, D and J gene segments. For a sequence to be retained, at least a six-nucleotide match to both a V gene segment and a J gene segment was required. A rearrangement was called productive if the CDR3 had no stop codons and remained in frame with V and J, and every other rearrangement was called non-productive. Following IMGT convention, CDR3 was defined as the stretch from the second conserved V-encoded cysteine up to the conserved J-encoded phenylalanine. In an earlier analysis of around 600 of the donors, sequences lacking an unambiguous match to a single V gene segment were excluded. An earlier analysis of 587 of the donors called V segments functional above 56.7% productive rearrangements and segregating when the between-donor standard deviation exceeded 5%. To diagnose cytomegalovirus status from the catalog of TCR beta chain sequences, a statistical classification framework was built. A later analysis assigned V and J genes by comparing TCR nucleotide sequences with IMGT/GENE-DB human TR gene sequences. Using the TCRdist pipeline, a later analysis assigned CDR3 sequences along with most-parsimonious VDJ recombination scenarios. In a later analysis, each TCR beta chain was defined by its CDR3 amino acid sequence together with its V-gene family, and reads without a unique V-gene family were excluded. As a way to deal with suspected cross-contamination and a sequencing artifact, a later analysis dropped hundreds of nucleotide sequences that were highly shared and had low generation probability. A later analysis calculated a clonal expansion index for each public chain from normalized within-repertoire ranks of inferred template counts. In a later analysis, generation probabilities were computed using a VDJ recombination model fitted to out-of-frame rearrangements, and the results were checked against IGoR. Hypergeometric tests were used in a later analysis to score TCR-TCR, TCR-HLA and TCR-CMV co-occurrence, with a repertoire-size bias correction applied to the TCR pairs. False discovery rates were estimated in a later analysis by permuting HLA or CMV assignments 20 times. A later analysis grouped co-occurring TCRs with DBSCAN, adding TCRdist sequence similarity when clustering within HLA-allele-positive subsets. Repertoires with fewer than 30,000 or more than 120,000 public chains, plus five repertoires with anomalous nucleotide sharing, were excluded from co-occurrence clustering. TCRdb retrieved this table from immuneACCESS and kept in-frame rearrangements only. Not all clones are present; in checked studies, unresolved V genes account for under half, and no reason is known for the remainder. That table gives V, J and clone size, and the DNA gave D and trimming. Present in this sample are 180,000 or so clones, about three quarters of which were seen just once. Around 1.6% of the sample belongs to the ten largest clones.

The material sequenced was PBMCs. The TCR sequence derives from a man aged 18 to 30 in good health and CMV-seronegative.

The CDR3 region has the sequence CASSPRLAGAYNEQFF. The DNA sequence follows: TGTGCCAGCAGCCCTAGACTAGCGGGAGCCTACAATGAGCAGTTCTTC. The rearrangement joined TRBV9 to TRBJ2-1, with 12 middle bases fitting TRBD2. Including the terminal cysteine and phenylalanine, the CDR3 comprises 16 residues. The only DNA kept is the CDR3, 48 bases in frame from the first base. The germline V gene gives CDR1 as SGDLS and CDR2 as YYNGEE. V lost 4 bases and J lost 2 bases, and the count of bases not matched to a germline gene is 4.